The 22 T cell receptor beta chains below come from one sample, sequenced in a study of cytotoxic CD8 clonotypes in ibrutinib-treated CLL. Profiling relied on immunoSEQ multiplex PCR, and the TCRdb table lists in-frame clones only, not all of them. The table has about 16,000 clones, 65% to 70% seen once. The specimen was PBMCs, collected before ibrutinib treatment. The receptors derive from a human donor with chronic lymphocytic leukemia.

The rearrangement joins TRBV30 to TRBJ2-2, with D hard to call. Germline CDR1 is GTSNPN and CDR2 is SVGIG (reference sequence). The CDR3 contains 13 residues. V lost 4 bases, J lost 1 base, and 7 bases lay in between. The CDR3 nucleotides are TGTGCCTGGAAAGGCCTGAACACCGGGGAGCTGTTTTTT. Its protein product is CAWKGLNTGELFF.

The rearrangement links TRBV25-1 to TRBJ1-1; possibly TRBD1 for D (6 bases). From germline, CDR1 is MGHDK and CDR2 SYGVNS. Trimming took 3 bases from V and 1 from J, leaving 12 bases between them. The CDR3 is 15 residues long. The CDR3 spells CASSEVGAGNTEAFF. The CDR3 bases are TGTGCCAGCAGTGAGGTGGGGGCCGGGAACACTGAAGCTTTCTTT. Looking up the rest from reference TRBV25-1 and TRBJ1-1 gives the full variable domain: EADIYQTPRYLVIGTGKKITLECSQTMGHDKMYWYQQDPGMELHLIHYSYGVNSTEKGDLSSESTVSRIRTEHFPLTLESARPSHTSQYLCASSEVGAGNTEAFFGQGTRLTVV.

The rearrangement uses TRBV7-8 and TRBJ2-6; D gene unclear. The CDR3 is made up of 13 amino acids. Trimming took off 1 base at V and 3 bases at J, with 1 base between the two ends. Germline CDR1 and CDR2: SGHVS and FQNEAQ. This CDR3 is CASSLGGANVLTF. DNA of the CDR3: TGTGCCAGCAGCTTAGGTGGGGCCAACGTCCTGACTTTC. Variable domain in full (rest from reference TRBV7-8 and TRBJ2-6): GAGVSQSPRYKVAKRGQDVALRCDPISGHVSLFWYQQALGQGPEFLTYFQNEAQLDKSGLPSDRFFAERPEGSVSTLKIQRTQQEDSAVYLCASSLGGANVLTFGAGSRLTVL.

In its sample, this clone was seen a few times. The V and J genes are TRBV7-6 and TRBJ2-1, with D possibly matching TRBD1 (6 bases). Germline CDR1 SGHVS, CDR2 FNYEAQ. The CDR3 sequence is 15 residues long. The V gene lost 2 bases and the J gene lost 3 bases, with 11 bases spanning the gap. CDR3 bases: TGTGCCAGCAGCTTACAGGGGCACGGCTACAATGAGCAGTTCTTC. This gives the protein CASSLQGHGYNEQFF. Full variable domain (remainder filled in from reference TRBV7-6 and TRBJ2-1): GAGVSQSPRYKVTKRGQDVALRCDPISGHVSLYWYRQALGQGPEFLTYFNYEAQQDKSGLPNDRFSAERPEGSISTLTIQRTEQRDSAMYRCASSLQGHGYNEQFFGPGTRLTVL.

The gene calls are TRBV5-6 and TRBJ1-6; D remains unclear. This CDR3 is 15 amino acids long. V was trimmed by 0 bases and J by 7 bases, leaving 11 bases between them. Germline V gene lookup returns CDR1 SGHDT and CDR2 YYEEEE. For the CDR3, the DNA is TGTGCCAGCAGCTTGGCCTCCTACCGGAATTCACCCCTCCACTTT. It is translated as CASSLASYRNSPLHF.

The J gene is TRBJ2-7, the V gene TRBV5-1; D may be TRBD1 or TRBD2 (5 bases each). The CDR3 sequence is 13 residues long. With 0 bases removed from V and 6 bases from J, the gap between germline ends came to 10 bases. The germline V gene has CDR1 SGHRS and CDR2 YFSETQ. The CDR3 is CASSLGGAGEQYF. CDR3 bases: TGCGCCAGCAGCTTGGGAGGGGCTGGCGAGCAGTACTTC.

The V call is TRBV19, the J call TRBJ1-5; 9 nucleotides agree with TRBD1. Germline V gene data show CDR1 as LNHDA and CDR2 as SQIVND (reference sequence). V shed 6 bases, J shed 4 bases, and the junction held 10 bases outside the gene matches. The CDR3 spans 16 residues. CDR3 region: CASSQKGTGRNQPQHF. CDR3 coding DNA: TGTGCCAGTAGCCAAAAAGGGACAGGGAGAAATCAGCCCCAGCATTTT. Looking up the rest from reference TRBV19 and TRBJ1-5 gives the full variable domain: DGGITQSPKYLFRKEGQNVTLSCEQNLNHDAMYWYRQDPGQGLRLIYYSQIVNDFQKGDIAEGYSVSREKKESFPLTVTSAQKNPTAFYLCASSQKGTGRNQPQHFGDGTRLSIL.

J is TRBJ2-3 and V is TRBV27; a possible D gene is TRBD2 (7 bases). V lost 9 bases and J lost 2, with 12 bases in between. Germline CDR1 reads MNHEY; CDR2 reads SMNVEV (reference sequence). The CDR3 is 13 residues long. The CDR3 loop is CASQGGATDTQYF. CDR3 DNA sequence: TGTGCCAGTCAAGGGGGGGCCACAGATACGCAGTATTTT.

This clone was counted between two and nine times. This chain joins TRBV2 and TRBJ2-7, with 9 bases identical to TRBD1. Per the germline V gene, CDR1 is SNHLY and CDR2 is FYNNEI. J lost 2 bases, V lost 1 base, and 3 bases had no gene match. The length of the CDR3 is 15 residues. DNA of the CDR3: TGTGCCAGCAGTGAAGGGACAGGGGTCGCCTACGAGCAGTACTTC. The encoded protein is CASSEGTGVAYEQYF.

The chain employs TRBV6-1 and TRBJ2-5, with D tentatively TRBD1 (6 bases). The CDR3 length is 15 residues. Germline V CDR1 and CDR2: MNHNS, SASEGT. V was cut by 5 bases and J by 5 bases, with 18 bases left in between. The CDR3 DNA is TGTGCCAGCAGTTTACAGGGAAATAGGTTGGAGACCCAGTACTTC. Amino acids: CASSLQGNRLETQYF.

The rearrangement links TRBV6-5 to TRBJ1-6; maybe TRBD1 (6 bases). The germline V and J ends were trimmed by 6 bases and 8 bases, with 14 bases remaining between them. Germline loops: CDR1 MNHEY, CDR2 SVGAGI. This CDR3 region has 14 residues. The CDR3 loop is CASRDQGYDSPLHF. The CDR3 nucleotides are TGTGCCAGCAGGGATCAGGGGTATGATTCACCCCTCCACTTT.

V usage is TRBV14 and J usage is TRBJ1-4; no definite D call. V lost 1 base and J lost 11, with 11 bases in between. Germline V gene sequence: CDR1 SGHDN, CDR2 FVKESK. The CDR3 is 13 amino acids. For the CDR3, the DNA is TGTGCCAGCAGCCAAGGAGCCCGGGAGAAACTGTTTTTT. This sequence encodes CASSQGAREKLFF.

The V call is TRBV6-1, the J call TRBJ1-4, with TRBD1 as a possible D gene (5 bases). Trimming took off 6 bases at V and 5 bases at J, with 13 bases between the two ends. CDR1 and CDR2 from the germline V gene are MNHNS and SASEGT. The CDR3 sequence is 14 residues long. The CDR3 spells CASRLRGSNEKLFF. Written as DNA, the CDR3 is TGTGCCAGCAGGCTGAGGGGTAGCAATGAAAAACTGTTTTTT.

This clone was observed once. The rearrangement joins TRBV10-2 to TRBJ2-2, with D possibly TRBD1 on 6 matching bases. The CDR3 length is 14 residues. Trimming took off 6 bases at V and 1 base at J, with 9 bases between the two ends. Germline CDR1 WSHSY, CDR2 SAAADI. DNA for the CDR3: TGCGCCAGCAGGTTGGACAGGAACACCGGGGAGCTGTTTTTT. It yields the protein CASRLDRNTGELFF.

The genes are TRBV5-4 and TRBJ1-6; no firm D call. The CDR3 consists of 15 residues. Germline V lookup: CDR1 SGHNT, CDR2 YYREEE (reference sequence). Trimming removed 2 bases from V and 10 bases from J, with 16 bases in between. The CDR3 DNA is TGTGCCAGCAGCTTCAGTCTGTCTGCCAGCTCACCCCTCCACTTT. This gives the protein CASSFSLSASSPLHF.

The CDR3 is CASSSWDRDYEQYF. CDR3 sequence (DNA): TGTGCCAGCAGCTCGTGGGACAGGGACTACGAGCAGTACTTC. The genes are TRBV11-1 and TRBJ2-7; 9 nucleotides agree with TRBD1. Germline V CDR1 and CDR2: SGHAT, FQDESV (reference sequence). The length of the CDR3 is 14 residues. Unmatched junction bases numbered 4, after V lost 4 bases and J lost 3 bases.

V and J are TRBV4-2 and TRBJ2-5; the match to TRBD2 covers 9 bases. V lost 4 bases to trimming and J lost 1 base; unmatched junction nucleotides: 10. The CDR3 covers 17 residues. Germline CDR1 LGHNA, CDR2 YNFKEQ. The CDR3 sequence: CASSPPGSGGLQETQYF. As DNA, the CDR3 is TGTGCCAGCAGCCCCCCCGGTAGCGGGGGCCTCCAAGAGACCCAGTACTTC.

V and J are TRBV15 and TRBJ1-4, with a possible D match to TRBD1 (6 bases). The germline V and J ends were trimmed by 6 bases and 5 bases, with 13 bases remaining between them. The germline V gene has CDR1 LNHNV and CDR2 YYDKDF (reference sequence). The CDR3 loop spans 14 amino acids. The CDR3 bases are TGTGCCACCAGGCCGGGACACGAGAATGAAAAACTGTTTTTT. Translated: CATRPGHENEKLFF.

The rearrangement links TRBV19 to TRBJ1-1; D gene unclear. This CDR3 comprises 11 residues. Per the germline V gene, CDR1 is LNHDA and CDR2 is SQIVND (reference sequence). The ends were cut back, 8 bases at V and 6 bases at J, with 10 bases in the middle. The CDR3 region has the DNA TGTGCCAGTGGGATTGGCTCTGAAGCTTTCTTT. As protein: CASGIGSEAFF. The full variable domain, its missing parts supplied by reference TRBV19 and TRBJ1-1, is DGGITQSPKYLFRKEGQNVTLSCEQNLNHDAMYWYRQDPGQGLRLIYYSQIVNDFQKGDIAEGYSVSREKKESFPLTVTSAQKNPTAFYLCASGIGSEAFFGQGTRLTVV.

The genes are TRBV7-9 and TRBJ1-2; 8 nucleotides match TRBD1. This CDR3 is built from 14 residues. V trimming: 4 bases; J trimming: 3 bases; junction bases outside the gene matches: 4. CDR1 SEHNR and CDR2 FQNEAQ come from the germline V gene (reference sequence). The CDR3 is CASSSTTGDYGYTF. For the CDR3, the DNA is TGTGCCAGCAGCTCGACGACAGGGGACTATGGCTACACCTTC.

This clone was recorded once. The junction differs from germline at one of its ends, possibly a read error. The chain carries TRBV5-1 and TRBJ1-4; 9 nucleotides match TRBD1. Looked up from germline, CDR1 is SGHRS and CDR2 is YFSETQ. The CDR3 has 14 amino acids. In nucleotides, the CDR3 is TGCGCCAGCAACCAAGACAGGGGGTGGGGAAAAACTGTTTTT. Residues: CASNQDRGWGKTVF.

This chain joins TRBV10-3 and TRBJ2-1; TRBD1 agrees at 10 bases. V was clipped by 6 bases and J by 8 bases; unmatched bases: 10. The CDR3 loop spans 15 amino acids. CDR1 is ENHRY, CDR2 SYGVKD, per germline. The CDR3 spells CAIRVGTGAGDEQFF. DNA of the CDR3: TGTGCCATCAGGGTTGGGACAGGGGCAGGGGATGAGCAGTTCTTC.